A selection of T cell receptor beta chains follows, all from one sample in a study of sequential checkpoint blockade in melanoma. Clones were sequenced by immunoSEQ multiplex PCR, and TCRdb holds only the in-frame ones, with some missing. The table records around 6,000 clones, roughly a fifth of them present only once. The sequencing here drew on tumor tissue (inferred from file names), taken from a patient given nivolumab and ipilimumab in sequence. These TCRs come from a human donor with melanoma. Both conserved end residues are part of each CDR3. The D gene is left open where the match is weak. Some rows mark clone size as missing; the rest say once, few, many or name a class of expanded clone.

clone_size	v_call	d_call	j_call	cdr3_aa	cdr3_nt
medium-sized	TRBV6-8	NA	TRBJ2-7	CASSDYLSYEQYF	TGTGCCAGCAGTGATTACTTATCCTACGAGCAGTACTTC
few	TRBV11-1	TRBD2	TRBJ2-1	CASSPGTSSYNEQFF	TGTGCCAGCAGCCCCGGGACTAGCTCCTACAATGAGCAGTTCTTC
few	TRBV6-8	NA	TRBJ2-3	CASSYSGDTQYF	TGTGCCAGCAGTTATTCGGGGGATACGCAGTATTTT
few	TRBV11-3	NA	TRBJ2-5	CASSLGAGTSTSETQYF	TGTGCCAGCAGCTTAGGGGCCGGGACTTCAACGTCGGAGACCCAGTACTTC
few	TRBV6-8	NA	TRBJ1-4	CASSRDLTNEKLFF	TGTGCCAGCAGCCGGGACTTAACTAATGAAAAACTGTTTTTT
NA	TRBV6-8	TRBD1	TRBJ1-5	CASSSTGSDQPQHF	TGTGCCAGCAGTTCGACAGGGTCAGATCAGCCCCAGCATTTT
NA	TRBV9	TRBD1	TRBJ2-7	CASSPGQGAREQYF	TGTGCCAGCAGCCCTGGACAGGGGGCAAGGGAGCAGTACTTC
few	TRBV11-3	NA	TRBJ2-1	CASSLEYAGNNEQFF	TGTGCCAGCAGCTTAGAGTACGCCGGGAATAATGAGCAGTTCTTC
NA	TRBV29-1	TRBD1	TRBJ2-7	CSVQDRAYEQYF	TGCAGCGTCCAGGACAGGGCCTACGAGCAGTACTTC
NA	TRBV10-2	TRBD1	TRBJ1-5	CASSEYNRGGQPQHF	TGCGCCAGCAGTGAGTATAACAGGGGTGGCCAGCCCCAGCATTTT
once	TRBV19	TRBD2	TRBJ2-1	CAAQDRRGDRTYNEQFF	TGTGCCGCACAAGACCGGCGGGGGGATCGGACTTACAATGAGCAGTTCTTC
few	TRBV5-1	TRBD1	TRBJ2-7	CASSADRGGREQYF	TGCGCCAGCAGCGCCGACAGGGGGGGGAGAGAGCAGTACTTC
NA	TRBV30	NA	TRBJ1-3	CAWSVRRASGNTIYF	TGTGCCTGGAGTGTACGGCGGGCCTCTGGAAACACCATATATTTT
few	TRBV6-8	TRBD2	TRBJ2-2	CASRDLAGGETGELFF	TGTGCCAGCAGAGATTTAGCGGGGGGTGAGACCGGGGAGCTGTTTTTT
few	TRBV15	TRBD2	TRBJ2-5	CATSREPGGGIQETQYF	TGTGCCACCAGCAGAGAACCGGGCGGGGGTATCCAAGAGACCCAGTACTTC
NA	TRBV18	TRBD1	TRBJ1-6	CASSPGQGASYNSPLHF	TGTGCCAGCTCACCCGGACAGGGGGCAAGCTATAATTCACCCCTCCACTTT
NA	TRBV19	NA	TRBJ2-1	CASSTAGVGYNEQFF	TGTGCCAGTAGTACCGCAGGGGTGGGCTACAATGAGCAGTTCTTC
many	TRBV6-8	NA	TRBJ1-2	CASSERGFGYTF	TGTGCCTCCTCGGAAAGGGGATTTGGCTACACCTTC
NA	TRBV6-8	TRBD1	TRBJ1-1	CAISGTVGSHTEAFF	TGTGCCATCAGTGGGACAGTAGGGTCCCACACTGAAGCTTTCTTT
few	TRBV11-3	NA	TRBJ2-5	CASSLAASTQETQYF	TGTGCCAGCAGCTTGGCGGCGTCTACACAAGAGACCCAGTACTTC
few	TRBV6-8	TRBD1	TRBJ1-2	CASSYVLGQTLTGYGYTF	TGTGCCAGCAGTTACGTCTTGGGACAGACCTTAACTGGCTATGGCTACACCTTC
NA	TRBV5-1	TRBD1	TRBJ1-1	CASSRETGQNTEAFF	TGCGCCAGCAGCCGAGAGACAGGGCAGAACACTGAAGCTTTCTTT
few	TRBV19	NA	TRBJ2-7	CASSVGGTYEQYF	TGTGCCAGTAGTGTGGGCGGCACCTACGAGCAGTACTTC
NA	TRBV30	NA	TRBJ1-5	CAWGGRYNQPQHF	TGTGCCTGGGGGGGACGGTACAATCAGCCCCAGCATTTT
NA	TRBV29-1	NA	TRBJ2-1	CSVDRRGARDEQFF	TGCAGCGTTGATCGTCGGGGGGCGAGGGATGAGCAGTTCTTC
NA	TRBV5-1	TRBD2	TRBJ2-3	CASSYSGGTDTQYF	TGCGCCAGCAGTTATAGCGGGGGAACAGATACGCAGTATTTT
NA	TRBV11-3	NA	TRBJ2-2	CASSFPRTTNTGELFF	TGTGCCAGCAGCTTCCCCCGGACGACTAACACCGGGGAGCTGTTTTTT